These 7 T cell receptor beta chains were sequenced from one sample in a study of CD8 T cells in Susac syndrome. Reverse transcription used about 0.45 to 1 ug RNA and random hexamers. TCRdb itself ran the immunoSEQ multiplex PCR reads through MiXCR, one entry per CDR3 protein. The sample yields about 430,000 distinct CDR3 sequences, more than 80% seen once. The sequencing input was CD8+ T cells from PBMCs. The receptor set was obtained from a human donor with multiple sclerosis.

This clonotype came up a few times. The CDR3 region is CASSYLDRNTEAFF. The CDR3 bases are TGTGCCAGCAGTTACCTAGACAGGAACACTGAAGCTTTCTTT. V is TRBV6-6 and J is TRBJ1-1; possible D gene TRBD1, 5 bases. Trimming cost V 2 bases and J 1 base, with 8 bases left between them. The CDR3 contains 14 residues. Per germline, CDR1 MNHNY and CDR2 SVGAGI (reference sequence).

The gene calls are TRBV10-3 and TRBJ2-7, with D perhaps matching TRBD2 (5 bases). CDR1 is ENHRY, CDR2 SYGVKD, per germline. The CDR3 sequence is 15 residues long. V gave up 4 bases and J gave up 1 base, with 14 bases separating them. CDR3 protein: CAISGGDPQSYEQYF. The DNA for the CDR3 is TGTGCCATCAGTGGGGGAGATCCTCAATCCTACGAGCAGTACTTC.

The chain has TRBV6-5 and TRBJ2-7, with TRBD1 as a possible D gene (5 bases). This CDR3 is 14 amino acids long. Germline assignment: CDR1 MNHEY and CDR2 SVGAGI. Trimming removed 5 bases from V and 1 base from J, with 12 bases in between. The CDR3 DNA reads as TGTGCCAGCAGTATCCGCCAGGGATCCTACGAGCAGTACTTC. Protein sequence: CASSIRQGSYEQYF.

The rearrangement joins TRBV4-1 to TRBJ2-1, with 13 bases matching TRBD2. Germline loops: CDR1 MGHRA, CDR2 YSYEKL. The CDR3 extends over 16 amino acids. Losses at the gene ends were 2 bases for V and 7 bases for J; bases not matched to a gene: 5. The CDR3 nucleotides read TGCGCCAGCAGCCAAAAACTAGCGGGAGGGGGTAATGAGCAGTTCTTC. Its translation is CASSQKLAGGGNEQFF.

The rearrangement uses TRBV30 and TRBJ1-5; 7 bases fit TRBD1. The ends lost 5 bases at V and 4 bases at J; junction bases unmatched: 11. This CDR3 region has 15 residues. CDR1 GTSNPN and CDR2 SVGIG come from the germline V gene (reference sequence). The chain's CDR3 is CAWQVRDRVNQPQHF. The CDR3 coding sequence is TGTGCCTGGCAAGTCCGCGACAGGGTAAATCAGCCCCAGCATTTT.

This clonotype was seen once. The chain joins TRBV19 to TRBJ1-4; 7 nucleotides match TRBD1. The V and J ends lost 8 bases and 7 bases, in that order; junction bases with no gene match: 13. The CDR3 is 15 amino acids. Germline V gene sequence: CDR1 LNHDA, CDR2 SQIVND (reference sequence). CDR3: CASGMSGTDGEKLFF. Here the CDR3 DNA reads TGTGCCAGTGGGATGTCCGGGACAGACGGTGAAAAACTGTTTTTT.

This rearrangement joins TRBV7-2 to TRBJ2-7; no definite D call. V dropped 2 bases and J dropped 7 bases, with 9 bases sitting between them. The CDR3 length is 12 residues. CDR1 SGHTA and CDR2 FQGNSA come from the germline V gene. The DNA of the CDR3 is TGTGCCAGCAGCTTAAGTTATGGGGAGCAGTACTTC. Amino acids: CASSLSYGEQYF.